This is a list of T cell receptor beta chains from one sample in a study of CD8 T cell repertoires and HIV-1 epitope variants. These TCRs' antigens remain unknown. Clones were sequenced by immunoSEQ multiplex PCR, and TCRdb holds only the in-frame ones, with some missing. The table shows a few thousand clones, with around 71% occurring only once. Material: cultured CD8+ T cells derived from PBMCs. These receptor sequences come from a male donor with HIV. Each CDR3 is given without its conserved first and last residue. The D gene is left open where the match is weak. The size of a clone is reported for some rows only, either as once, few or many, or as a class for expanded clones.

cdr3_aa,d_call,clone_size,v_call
ASSFIQGASLYEQY,TRBD1,NA,TRBV5-6
ASTIENNEQF,NA,NA,TRBV7-9
ASSPNHLYEQY,NA,NA,TRBV5-8
ASSYQREGNIQY,TRBD2,NA,TRBV11-2
ASSLRTGADYEQY,TRBD1,few,TRBV28
ASSPGGGDSTEAF,NA,NA,TRBV5-6
ASSELKAGGYNEQF,TRBD2,NA,TRBV25-1
ASRGGQGHEKLF,TRBD1,once,TRBV6-1
ASSSLRGRAEAF,TRBD1,NA,TRBV28
SVEDPEYSYGYT,NA,NA,TRBV29-1
ASSLVGAEQF,NA,NA,TRBV7-2
ATLRGLAGGNTQY,TRBD2,NA,TRBV6-6
ASSYSTDPRTDTQY,NA,few,TRBV6-5
ASSHDRGRGQETQY,TRBD1,NA,TRBV4-3
ASSGGQGIHQPQH,NA,NA,TRBV6-5
ASSDRNEWGETQY,NA,NA,TRBV25-1
ASSLRQGTGGYT,TRBD1,NA,TRBV27
ASSLASGSKDEQF,TRBD2,NA,TRBV13
ASSARTRKDEQY,TRBD2,NA,TRBV11-2
ASSRALGEGRETQY,TRBD2,few,TRBV6-6
ASSFERPTGELF,NA,NA,TRBV12-1
ASSLDRDRGSGY,TRBD1,NA,TRBV7-9
ASSYSPSGSHNEQF,TRBD2,few,TRBV6-5
ASSLGQGKFEAF,TRBD1,NA,TRBV11-2
ASSQDPPDLDYGYT,NA,NA,TRBV7-9
ASSLGPSLGDYEQY,NA,NA,TRBV5-4
ASSRDIGETQY,NA,NA,TRBV11-2
ASSQAGGYTGELF,TRBD2,NA,TRBV4-1